These T cell receptor beta chains were read from a single sample in a study of patients and donors after allogeneic stem cell transplantation. TCRdb recomputed calls from the RT-PCR reads with MiXCR, one row per CDR3 protein. In the table there are around 70,000 distinct CDR3 sequences, 26% of which are singletons. Sequencing was carried out using blood, either unsorted or a sorted T cell fraction (not recorded which). These receptors were collected from a human donor who was either an allogeneic HSCT recipient or a stem cell or donor lymphocyte infusion donor (not recorded which). It is not recorded whose cells these are; they may come from a transplant donor. Each CDR3 is given with its conserved first and last residue. Fields, in order: clone size, D gene, J gene, V gene, CDR3 protein, CDR3 DNA. The D gene is left open where the match is weak. A row's size may be missing; if present it is once, few, many or a size class.

abundance: .
d_gene: TRBD1
j_gene: TRBJ2-2
v_gene: TRBV5-1
CDR3aa: CASSTLTGTNGELFF
CDR3nt: TGCGCCAGCAGCACACTGACAGGGACGAACGGGGAGCTGTTTTTT

abundance: few
d_gene: TRBD1
j_gene: TRBJ2-7
v_gene: TRBV12-3/TRBV12-4
CDR3aa: CASRTGTGAYEQYF
CDR3nt: TGTGCCAGCAGGACCGGGACAGGGGCGTACGAGCAGTACTTC

abundance: .
d_gene: TRBD2
j_gene: TRBJ2-3
v_gene: TRBV20-1
CDR3aa: CSARDPSGEGDTQYF
CDR3nt: TGCAGTGCTAGAGACCCCTCGGGGGAGGGAGATACGCAGTATTTT

abundance: few
d_gene: .
j_gene: TRBJ1-1
v_gene: TRBV20-1
CDR3aa: CSALPGGNTEAFF
CDR3nt: TGCAGTGCTTTACCCGGGGGAAACACTGAAGCTTTCTTT

abundance: many
d_gene: TRBD1
j_gene: TRBJ1-2
v_gene: TRBV10-3
CDR3aa: CAISETGGNYGYTF
CDR3nt: TGTGCCATCAGTGAGACAGGGGGCAACTATGGCTACACCTTC

abundance: few
d_gene: TRBD1
j_gene: TRBJ1-2
v_gene: TRBV5-1
CDR3aa: CASSKGQDYYGYTF
CDR3nt: TGCGCCAGCAGCAAAGGACAGGATTACTATGGCTACACCTTC

abundance: few
d_gene: .
j_gene: TRBJ1-1
v_gene: TRBV20-1
CDR3aa: CSACLLWGGRNTEAFF
CDR3nt: TGCAGTGCTTGTCTCCTCTGGGGGGGCCGAAACACTGAAGCTTTCTTT

abundance: .
d_gene: TRBD2
j_gene: TRBJ2-3
v_gene: TRBV7-3
CDR3aa: CASSSRLAGETDTQYF
CDR3nt: TGTGCCAGCAGCTCCAGACTAGCGGGAGAAACAGATACGCAGTATTTT

abundance: few
d_gene: TRBD1
j_gene: TRBJ1-1
v_gene: TRBV15
CDR3aa: CATSTHRDRNTEAFF
CDR3nt: TGTGCCACCAGCACCCACCGGGACAGGAACACTGAAGCTTTCTTT

abundance: few
d_gene: .
j_gene: TRBJ1-1
v_gene: TRBV20-1
CDR3aa: CSAREGTNTEAFF
CDR3nt: TGCAGTGCCCGGGAAGGGACGAACACTGAAGCTTTCTTT

abundance: few
d_gene: .
j_gene: TRBJ1-1
v_gene: TRBV14
CDR3aa: CASSQTSGSTEAFF
CDR3nt: TGTGCCAGCAGCCAGACGTCAGGGAGCACTGAAGCTTTCTTT

abundance: many
d_gene: TRBD2
j_gene: TRBJ2-3
v_gene: TRBV5-1
CDR3aa: CASSISGDTDTQYF
CDR3nt: TGCGCCAGCAGTATTAGCGGGGACACAGATACGCAGTATTTT

abundance: .
d_gene: TRBD2
j_gene: TRBJ2-2
v_gene: TRBV7-2
CDR3aa: CASSPRLAGMTGELFF
CDR3nt: TGTGCCAGCAGCCCTCGACTAGCGGGGATGACCGGGGAGCTGTTTTTT

abundance: .
d_gene: .
j_gene: TRBJ1-3
v_gene: TRBV20-1
CDR3aa: CSARAGGSSGNTIYF
CDR3nt: TGCAGTGCTAGAGCGGGGGGTAGCTCTGGAAACACCATATATTTT

abundance: few
d_gene: .
j_gene: TRBJ1-2
v_gene: TRBV20-1
CDR3aa: CSAVTVPGDYGYTF
CDR3nt: TGCAGTGCTGTCACAGTACCAGGGGACTATGGCTACACCTTC

abundance: .
d_gene: TRBD1
j_gene: TRBJ1-5
v_gene: TRBV5-8
CDR3aa: CASSLGGTARNQPQHF
CDR3nt: TGTGCCAGCAGCTTGGGGGGGACAGCCCGCAATCAGCCCCAGCATTTT

abundance: .
d_gene: .
j_gene: TRBJ2-1
v_gene: TRBV5-1
CDR3aa: CASSFLSGVNNEQFF
CDR3nt: TGCGCCAGCAGCTTCTTGTCGGGGGTGAACAATGAGCAGTTCTTC